Listed here are 7 T cell receptor beta chains from one sample, sequenced in a study of T and B cells in COVID-19 patients (dated by TCRdb to the early 2020s). TRB repertoires were amplified using roughly 230-550 ng of genomic DNA isolated from blood. The data were produced on an Illumina MiSeq. Multiplex PCR with BIOMED2 TRB-A/B primer pools was used to amplify the TRB rearrangements. The public reads were run again by TCRdb, first through fastp at Q25 and then through MiXCR, and only productive beta chains were kept. Entries are consolidated by CDR3 protein sequence, retaining the most common genes and DNA. For this sample there are under 8,500 distinct CDR3 sequences; approximately 32% appear just once. Roughly a quarter of the sample is taken by the ten largest. Sample: blood. Receptor source: a human donor who had recovered from COVID-19.

V usage is TRBV7-9 and J usage is TRBJ2-7; D gene uncertain. Trimming stripped 1 base from V and 0 bases from J, with 19 bases between. The V gene's germline CDR1 is SEHNR and CDR2 FQNEAQ (reference sequence). The CDR3 runs to 18 residues. The CDR3: CASSLEIGLVQSSYEQYV. CDR3 nucleotide sequence: TGTGCCAGCAGCTTAGAAATTGGCCTAGTACAGAGCTCCTACGAGCAGTACGTC.

This clonotype has a handful of counts. CDR3 sequence reads: CASSTSSGGARETQYF. The CDR3 nucleotides read TGTGCCAGTAGTACATCTAGCGGGGGGGCCCGAGAGACCCAGTACTTC. V gene TRBV19 combines with J gene TRBJ2-5, with TRBD2 matching over 12 bases. The length of the CDR3 is 16 residues. Germline V lookup: CDR1 LNHDA, CDR2 SQIVND (reference sequence). The V gene end was trimmed by 4 bases and the J gene end by 4 bases; junction bases not matched to a gene: 7. The variable domain in full, completed from reference TRBV19 and TRBJ2-5, reads DGGITQSPKYLFRKEGQNVTLSCEQNLNHDAMYWYRQDPGQGLRLIYYSQIVNDFQKGDIAEGYSVSREKKESFPLTVTSAQKNPTAFYLCASSTSSGGARETQYFGPGTRLLVL.

This clonotype occurred a few times. This chain connects TRBV29-1 to TRBJ1-1; 10 bases fit TRBD1. This CDR3 is built from 17 residues. The germline CDR1 and CDR2 sequences are SQVTM and ANQGSEA. Trimming removed 8 bases from V and 1 base from J; junction bases left unmatched: 16. Here the CDR3 reads CSLFIVPGQGTNTEAFF. The CDR3 nucleotides read TGCAGCTTGTTTATAGTACCGGGACAGGGGACGAACACTGAAGCTTTCTTT.

The rearrangement joins TRBV6-2 or TRBV6-3 to TRBJ2-3, with TRBD2 matching over 9 bases. The germline V gene encodes CDR1 MNHEY and CDR2 SVGEGT. J was trimmed by 4 bases and V by 5 bases; bases with no gene match: 13. This CDR3 comprises 17 residues. CDR3 bases: TGTGCCAGCAGTCCACGAATAGCGGGGGATGGTTCAGATACGCAGTATTTT. It specifies CASSPRIAGDGSDTQYF.

To note about this clonotype: This may be a read error: a much more frequent sequence differs by one nucleotide. The rearrangement links TRBV5-3 to TRBJ1-2, with a weak D call TRBD1 (5 bases). TRBV5-3 is known as an ORF, though its function is uncertain. Trimming took off 0 bases at V and 8 bases at J, with 11 bases between the two ends. The CDR3 spans 13 residues. The CDR3, as DNA: TGTGCCAGAAGCTTGGATCAGGGCTGGGGCTACACCTTC. This codes for CARSLDQGWGYTF.

The V call is TRBV6-5, the J call TRBJ1-3; D gene unclear. Germline lookup yields CDR1 MNHEY and CDR2 SVGAGI. The ends were cut back, 4 bases at V and 0 bases at J, with 10 bases in the middle. There are 15 residues in the CDR3. In DNA form, the CDR3 reads TGTGCCAGCAGTTCGGAACGGTTCTCTGGAAACACCATATATTTT. Translated: CASSSERFSGNTIYF.

This clonotype is medium-sized (0.01 to 0.1%) by share. The chain joins TRBV6-5 to TRBJ2-7; weak D call: TRBD1 (6 bases). The germline gives CDR1 MNHEY, CDR2 SVGAGI. The CDR3 totals 14 residues. V was pared by 3 bases and J by 3 bases, with 12 bases between. CDR3 nucleotide sequence: TGTGCCAGCAGTTATCGTAAACAGGGCTACGAGCAGTACGTC. This codes for CASSYRKQGYEQYV.